This TCR beta chain derives from a study of cytomegalovirus exposure and HLA in healthy donors. Study-wide results and limits: The listing of roughly 160 TCR beta chains classed them as cytomegalovirus-associated.

Germline assignment: CDR1 LNHDA and CDR2 SQIVND (reference sequence). V shed 5 bases, J shed 3 bases, and the junction held 7 bases outside the gene matches. This CDR3 contains 15 residues. This clone is a singleton in its sample. Its antigen is not identified. The data were produced by immunoSEQ multiplex PCR, yet TCRdb's version contains in-frame clones alone and is incomplete. Among fewer than 200,000 clones listed, approximately 81% were seen once. Material for sequencing was PBMCs. The chain links TRBV19 to TRBJ2-7; TRBD2 matches 10 bases. The TCR originated in a man younger than 35 in good health and CMV-seropositive. DNA for the CDR3: TGTGCCAGTAGTTTCCTAGCGGGAGAGATCTACGAGCAGTACTTC. Protein product: CASSFLAGEIYEQYF.